These 17 T cell receptor beta chains share one sample of origin, sequenced in a study of blood T cell repertoires in COVID-19 (dated by TCRdb to the early 2020s). The library was obtained by the immunoSEQ multiplex PCR assay. The table was pulled from immuneACCESS by TCRdb, which kept in-frame rearrangements only. Such tables lose some clones; where checked, under half of the loss comes from unresolved V genes, and the rest has no known cause. Within this sample are over 100,000 clones, with around 80% of them counted one time only. The top ten constitute 12% of the sample. The sequenced material came from peripheral blood. The source is an older woman with acute or convalescent COVID-19.

The J gene is TRBJ1-1, the V gene TRBV14; no clear D gene. Between the trimmed V and J ends, which lost 4 bases and 0 bases, there was a span of 9 bases. The CDR3 has 14 amino acids. Germline CDR1 and CDR2: SGHDN and FVKESK. The CDR3 nucleotides are TGTGCCAGCAGCCTTAACCCGGTGAACACTGAAGCTTTCTTT. Its translation: CASSLNPVNTEAFF.

This clone came up once. This chain links TRBV19 with TRBJ2-4; D may be TRBD2 (6 bases). This CDR3 has 14 amino acids. Per germline, CDR1 LNHDA and CDR2 SQIVND (reference sequence). Trimming removed 3 bases from V and 12 bases from J, with 18 bases in between. CDR3 in amino acids: CASSMRGSLFPQYF. As DNA, the CDR3 is TGTGCCAGTAGTATGCGGGGTTCACTATTCCCTCAGTACTTC.

The V call is TRBV9, the J call TRBJ1-6, with 8 bases that match TRBD1. Germline CDR1 SGDLS, CDR2 YYNGEE. The CDR3 totals 16 residues. V was clipped by 0 bases and J by 7 bases; unmatched bases: 6. The chain's CDR3 is CASSVGTGGSNSPLHF. CDR3 coding DNA: TGTGCCAGCAGCGTAGGCACAGGGGGAAGCAATTCACCCCTCCACTTT.

V is TRBV11-1 and J is TRBJ2-2, with D maybe TRBD1 (5 bases). CDR1 SGHAT and CDR2 FQDESV come from the germline V gene (reference sequence). The CDR3 is made up of 13 amino acids. V shed 5 bases and J shed 4 bases, with 8 bases lying between them. CDR3 bases: TGTGCCAGCAGCAGAAGGGGCACCGGGGAGCTGTTTTTT. Amino acids: CASSRRGTGELFF. Full variable domain (outside the CDR3, taken from reference TRBV11-1 and TRBJ2-2): EAEVAQSPRYKITEKSQAVAFWCDPISGHATLYWYRQILGQGPELLVQFQDESVVDDSQLPKDRFSAERLKGVDSTLKIQPAELGDSAMYLCASSRRGTGELFFGEGSRLTVL.

CDR3 DNA sequence: TGTGCCAGTAGTCAACAGGGGGGTACAGATACGCAGTATTTT. Encoded protein: CASSQQGGTDTQYF. V usage is TRBV19 and J usage is TRBJ2-3; 8 nucleotides align to TRBD1. The germline V gene has CDR1 LNHDA and CDR2 SQIVND (reference sequence). V gave up 5 bases and J gave up 3 bases; unmatched junction bases: 4. The CDR3 sequence is 14 residues long.

There are a few counts of this clone. The identical CDR3 is also encoded by other nucleotide sequences in the sample. The chain carries TRBV5-6 and TRBJ1-2; perhaps TRBD1 as D (5 bases). Germline assignment: CDR1 SGHDT and CDR2 YYEEEE. The CDR3 totals 13 residues. The V end was cut by 1 base, the J end by 5 bases, with 9 bases between. The CDR3 DNA follows: TGTGCCAGCAGCTTGCAGGGATCGTATGGCTACACCTTC. Its protein is CASSLQGSYGYTF.

This sequence joins TRBV3-1 (or the pseudogene TRBV3-2) and TRBJ1-4; D not resolved. V was clipped by 0 bases and J by 8 bases, with 4 bases between them. Germline CDR1 LGHDT, CDR2 YNNKEL (reference sequence). This CDR3 region has 12 residues. The CDR3 spells CASSQDREKLFF. The CDR3 DNA follows: TGTGCCAGCAGCCAAGACAGAGAAAAACTGTTTTTT.

The chain links TRBV9 to TRBJ2-5, with D unclear. The V and J ends lost 4 bases and 4 bases respectively, with 5 bases between them. Germline V CDR1 and CDR2: SGDLS, YYNGEE. CDR3 size: 11 residues. This CDR3 reads CASSPGETQYF. CDR3 bases: TGTGCCAGCAGCCCAGGAGAGACCCAGTACTTC.

The rearrangement joins TRBV9 to TRBJ2-2, with 9 bases that match TRBD1. J gave up 0 bases and V 1 base, and 7 bases lay outside the gene matches. The germline CDR1 and CDR2 sequences are SGDLS and YYNGEE. The CDR3 is 18 residues long. In DNA form, the CDR3 reads TGTGCCAGCAGCGTACCGCGACAGGGGGGATCGAACACCGGGGAGCTGTTTTTT. Its translation is CASSVPRQGGSNTGELFF.

This rearrangement joins TRBV6-5 to TRBJ1-1; 8 nucleotides line up with TRBD1. The CDR3 is made up of 14 amino acids. V shed 7 bases, J shed 5 bases, and the junction held 9 bases outside the gene matches. Per germline, CDR1 MNHEY and CDR2 SVGAGI. The CDR3 DNA is TGTGCCAGCACCCTGGACAGGGTGAGGACTGAAGCTTTCTTT. Its protein is CASTLDRVRTEAFF.

The chain joins TRBV7-9 to TRBJ1-1, with TRBD1 matching 8 bases. The V and J ends lost 2 bases and 7 bases, in that order; junction bases with no gene match: 9. Per the germline V gene, CDR1 is SEHNR and CDR2 is FQNEAQ (reference sequence). The CDR3 runs 15 residues. The DNA of the CDR3 is TGTGCCAGCAGCTTAAGTACAGGGGGTACAGGTGAAGCTTTCTTT. Protein product: CASSLSTGGTGEAFF.

The V call is TRBV29-1, the J call TRBJ1-3; D is ambiguous. Trimming stripped 0 bases from V and 4 bases from J, with 10 bases between. The CDR3 is 14 amino acids. Germline V gene sequence: CDR1 SQVTM, CDR2 ANQGSEA. The CDR3 loop reads CSVEDYGRGNTIYF. The CDR3 region has the DNA TGCAGCGTTGAAGATTATGGGAGGGGAAACACCATATATTTT.

This clone was detected only a few times. The genes are TRBV28 and TRBJ1-5; 7 bases agree with TRBD1. CDR3 length equals 17 residues. CDR1 and CDR2 (germline): MDHEN, SYDVKM. Unmatched junction bases numbered 12, after V lost 6 bases and J lost 1 base. The CDR3: CASSLTGTARSNQPQHF. CDR3 coding DNA: TGTGCCAGCAGCCTAACCGGGACAGCGAGGAGCAATCAGCCCCAGCATTTT.

This chain links TRBV4-1 with TRBJ1-1; D ambiguous. This CDR3 has 12 residues. The V end was cut by 3 bases, the J end by 5 bases, with 7 bases between. In germline, CDR1 is MGHRA, CDR2 YSYEKL. CDR3 region: CASSHPGTEAFF. CDR3 nucleotide sequence: TGCGCCAGCAGCCACCCCGGGACTGAAGCTTTCTTT.

This chain joins TRBV30 and TRBJ2-5; 7 nucleotides agree with TRBD2. V was clipped by 1 base and J by 5 bases; unmatched bases: 4. Germline assignment: CDR1 GTSNPN and CDR2 SVGIG (reference sequence). The CDR3 covers 13 residues. The CDR3 nucleotides read TGTGCCTGGAGTGGACTAGCCGGGGAGACCCAGTACTTC. Translation gives CAWSGLAGETQYF.

The rearrangement joins TRBV7-2 to TRBJ2-7; D might be TRBD1 (6 bases). V lost 3 bases and J lost 3, with 9 bases in between. The CDR3 is made up of 13 amino acids. Germline V gene lookup returns CDR1 SGHTA and CDR2 FQGNSA. The CDR3 region has the DNA TGTGCCAGCAGCTTTACAGGGAGCTACGAGCAGTACTTC. It translates to CASSFTGSYEQYF.

The chain is built from TRBV19 and TRBJ1-5; possibly TRBD1 for D (5 bases). The V gene lost 9 bases and the J gene lost 4 bases, with 16 bases spanning the gap. The CDR3 runs 14 residues. Looked up from germline, CDR1 is LNHDA and CDR2 is SQIVND (reference sequence). CDR3 sequence: CASRRERGNQPQHF. The CDR3, as DNA: TGTGCCAGCCGCAGGGAGCGGGGTAATCAGCCCCAGCATTTT.